One TCR beta chain is described in this entry. Methods used by the authors: Reference gene primer amplification gave estimated nucleated cell counts. The repertoire was sequenced with immunoSEQ multiplex PCR; TCRdb's copy has only in-frame clones and lacks some. V and J calls and clone size are those listed in that table; D and trimming were worked out from the DNA. The sample lists about 170,000 clones, about 83% occurring once. This record comes from a study of blood T cell repertoires in COVID-19. About the research overall: Sites across the United States, Italy and Spain contributed samples from acute and convalescent COVID-19. PBMCs, B-cell-depleted T cells, or T cells provided the cDNA or gDNA that made up the material.

Germline loops: CDR1 KGHSH, CDR2 LQKENI. Losses at the gene ends were 2 bases for V and 1 base for J; bases not matched to a gene: 1. The CDR3 is 14 amino acids. J is TRBJ1-1 and V is TRBV18; TRBD1 aligns across 7 bases. The material sequenced was peripheral blood. This receptor was taken from a woman in her 70s who had recovered from COVID-19. The CDR3 protein is CASSPGQENTEAFF. The CDR3 nucleotides are TGTGCCAGCTCACCAGGACAGGAGAACACTGAAGCTTTCTTT.